This TCR beta chain was sequenced for a study of blood T cell repertoires in COVID-19. The wider study: Sample material is recorded as cDNA or gDNA derived from T cells, B-cell-depleted T cells, or PBMCs.

With V trimmed by 3 bases and J by 0 bases, 5 bases remained unmatched. The CDR3 extends over 17 amino acids. Germline V gene data show CDR1 as KGHDR and CDR2 as SFDVKD. The repertoire was sequenced with immunoSEQ multiplex PCR; TCRdb's copy has only in-frame clones and lacks some. The table has about 110,000 clones, around 83% seen once. This chain joins TRBV24-1 and TRBJ2-1; 9 bases agree with TRBD1. Sequencing was carried out using peripheral blood. This sequence was found in a man between 40 and 49 years old with acute or convalescent COVID-19. The CDR3 loop is CATSDPTGGSSYNEQFF. CDR3 bases: TGTGCCACCAGTGATCCGACAGGGGGGAGCTCCTACAATGAGCAGTTCTTC.